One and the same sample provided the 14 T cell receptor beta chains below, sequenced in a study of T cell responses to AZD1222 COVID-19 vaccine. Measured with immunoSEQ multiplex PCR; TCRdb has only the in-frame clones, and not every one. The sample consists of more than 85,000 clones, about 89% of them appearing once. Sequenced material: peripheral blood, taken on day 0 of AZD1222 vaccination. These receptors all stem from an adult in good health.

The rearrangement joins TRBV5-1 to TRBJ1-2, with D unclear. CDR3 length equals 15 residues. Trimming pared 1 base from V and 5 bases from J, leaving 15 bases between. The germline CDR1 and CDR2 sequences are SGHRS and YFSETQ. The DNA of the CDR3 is TGCGCCAGCAGCTTGACGGACTGGCGTGAGTATGGCTACACCTTC. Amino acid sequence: CASSLTDWREYGYTF.

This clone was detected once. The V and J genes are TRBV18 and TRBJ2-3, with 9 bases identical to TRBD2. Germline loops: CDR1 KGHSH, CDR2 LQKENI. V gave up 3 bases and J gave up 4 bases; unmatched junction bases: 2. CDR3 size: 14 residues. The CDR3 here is CASSPQRGADTQYF. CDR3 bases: TGTGCCAGCTCACCCCAGCGGGGGGCAGATACGCAGTATTTT.

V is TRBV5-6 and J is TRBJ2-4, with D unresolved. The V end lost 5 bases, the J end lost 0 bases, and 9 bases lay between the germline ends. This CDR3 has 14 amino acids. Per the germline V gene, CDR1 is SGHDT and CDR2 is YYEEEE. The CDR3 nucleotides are TGTGCCAGCAGTTGGCCCTCAGCCAAAAACATTCAGTACTTC. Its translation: CASSWPSAKNIQYF.

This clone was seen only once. CDR3 sequence: CASSSGQARGPNEKLFF. The CDR3 DNA is TGTGCCAGCAGCTCAGGACAGGCGAGGGGTCCTAATGAAAAACTGTTTTTT. This rearrangement joins TRBV11-2 to TRBJ1-4, with 7 bases lining up with TRBD1. Trimming cost V 4 bases and J 3 bases; bases outside gene matches: 11. Germline V gene sequence: CDR1 SGHAT, CDR2 FQNNGV. The CDR3 loop spans 17 amino acids.

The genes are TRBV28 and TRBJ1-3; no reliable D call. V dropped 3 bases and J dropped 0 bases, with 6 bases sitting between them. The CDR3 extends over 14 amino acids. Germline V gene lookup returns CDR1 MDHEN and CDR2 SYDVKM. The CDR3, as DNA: TGTGCCAGCAGTTTCGTGAACTCTGGAAACACCATATATTTT. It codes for CASSFVNSGNTIYF.

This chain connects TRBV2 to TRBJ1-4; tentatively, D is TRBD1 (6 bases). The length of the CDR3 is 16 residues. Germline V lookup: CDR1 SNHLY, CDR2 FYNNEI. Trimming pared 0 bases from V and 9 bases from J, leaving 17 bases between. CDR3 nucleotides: TGTGCCAGCAGTGAAGCAAGGGCCAGGGGTCCTCAAAAACTGTTTTTT. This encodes CASSEARARGPQKLFF.

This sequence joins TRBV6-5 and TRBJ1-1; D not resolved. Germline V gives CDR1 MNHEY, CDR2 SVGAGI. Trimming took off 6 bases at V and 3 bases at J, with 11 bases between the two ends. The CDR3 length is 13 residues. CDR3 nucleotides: TGTGCCAGCAGCCTCGGGATCGACACTGAAGCTTTCTTT. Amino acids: CASSLGIDTEAFF.

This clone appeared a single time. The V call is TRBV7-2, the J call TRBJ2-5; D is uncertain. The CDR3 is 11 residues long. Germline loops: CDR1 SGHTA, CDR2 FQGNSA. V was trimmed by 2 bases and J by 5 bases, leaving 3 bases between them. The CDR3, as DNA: TGTGCCAGCAGCTTAAGCGAGACCCAGTACTTC. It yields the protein CASSLSETQYF.

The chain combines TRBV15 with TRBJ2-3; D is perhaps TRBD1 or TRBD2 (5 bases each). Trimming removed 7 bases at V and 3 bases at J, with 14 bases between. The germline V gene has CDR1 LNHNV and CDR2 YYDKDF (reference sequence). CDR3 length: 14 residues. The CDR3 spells CATNTAWGTDTQYF. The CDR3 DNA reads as TGTGCCACCAACACTGCTTGGGGGACAGATACGCAGTATTTT.

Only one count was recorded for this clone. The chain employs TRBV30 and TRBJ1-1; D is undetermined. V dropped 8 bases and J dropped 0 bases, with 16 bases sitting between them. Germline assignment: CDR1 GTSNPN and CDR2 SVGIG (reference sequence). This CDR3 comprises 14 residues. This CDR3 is CAHESGELNTEAFF. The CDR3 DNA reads TGTGCCCATGAGTCTGGGGAGCTGAACACTGAAGCTTTCTTT.

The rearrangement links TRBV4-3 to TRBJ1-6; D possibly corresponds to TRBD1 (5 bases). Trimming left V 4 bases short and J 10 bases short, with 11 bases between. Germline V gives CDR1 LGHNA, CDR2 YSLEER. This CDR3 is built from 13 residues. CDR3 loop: CASSRTGESPLHF. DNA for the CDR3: TGCGCCAGCAGCCGAACAGGTGAATCACCCCTCCACTTT.

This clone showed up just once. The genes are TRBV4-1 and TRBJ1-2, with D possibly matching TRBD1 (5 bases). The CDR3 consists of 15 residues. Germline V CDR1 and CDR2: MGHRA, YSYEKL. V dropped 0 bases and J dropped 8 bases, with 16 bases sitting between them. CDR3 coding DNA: TGCGCCAGCAGCCAAGAGGAACTTGGGACCGAAGGCTACACCTTC. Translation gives CASSQEELGTEGYTF.

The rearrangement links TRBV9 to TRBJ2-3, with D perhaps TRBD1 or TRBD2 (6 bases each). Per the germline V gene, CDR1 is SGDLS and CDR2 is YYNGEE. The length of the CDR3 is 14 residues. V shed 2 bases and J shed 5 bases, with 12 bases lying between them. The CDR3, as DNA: TGTGCCAGCAGCGTCCGGGGGCAAAAAGATACGCAGTATTTT. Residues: CASSVRGQKDTQYF. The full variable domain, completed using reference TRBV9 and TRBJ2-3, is DSGVTQTPKHLITATGQRVTLRCSPRSGDLSVYWYQQSLDQGLQFLIQYYNGEERAKGNILERFSAQQFPDLHSELNLSSLELGDSALYFCASSVRGQKDTQYFGPGTRLTVL.

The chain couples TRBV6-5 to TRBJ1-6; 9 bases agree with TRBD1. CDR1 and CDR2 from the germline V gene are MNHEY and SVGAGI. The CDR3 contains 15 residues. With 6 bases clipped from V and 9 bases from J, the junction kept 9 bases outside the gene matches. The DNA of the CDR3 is TGTGCCAGCAGCCTTTCCGGGACAGGGAGTTCACCCCTCCACTTT. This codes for CASSLSGTGSSPLHF.